Presented here are 26 T cell receptor beta chains from one specimen sequenced in a study of shared clonotypes between healthy human individuals. Produced via immunoSEQ multiplex PCR; TCRdb's table is partial and in-frame only. The repertoire holds around 2,000,000 clones, about 93% seen once, with more than 1.5% in the top ten. Positively selected for CCR7, the CD45RO-negative cells used as naive CD8 cells excluded terminally differentiated effector memory CD45RA+ cells. Sequenced sample: naive CD8+ T cells from PBMCs. These receptors all stem from a man between 18 and 35 years old in good health. Some clones in this sample may be carry-over from other donors' samples.

In DNA, the CDR3 is TGTGCCAGCAGCTTAGCCCAGCGGGAGGGCCGAGAGACCCAGTACTTC. This translates into CASSLAQREGRETQYF. The chain links TRBV7-9 to TRBJ2-5, with 10 nucleotides matching TRBD2. V lost 0 bases, J lost 4 bases, and 5 bases stayed unmatched. The CDR3 has 16 amino acids. Germline loops: CDR1 SEHNR, CDR2 FQNEAQ (reference sequence).

This chain uses TRBV10-3 with TRBJ2-1; TRBD2 agrees at 10 bases. Germline-derived CDR1 and CDR2 are ENHRY and SYGVKD. V was clipped by 10 bases and J by 4 bases; unmatched bases: 10. This CDR3 is 15 amino acids long. The CDR3 reads CATQGTSEIYNEQFF. DNA of the CDR3: TGTGCCACCCAAGGGACTAGCGAAATTTACAATGAGCAGTTCTTC.

The rearrangement joins TRBV4-1 to TRBJ1-1, with 7 bases lining up with TRBD1. Trimming removed 4 bases from V and 8 bases from J; junction bases left unmatched: 7. Per the germline V gene, CDR1 is MGHRA and CDR2 is YSYEKL. The CDR3 loop spans 13 amino acids. In nucleotides, the CDR3 is TGCGCCAGCAGCCTTAGGACAGGAGAGGAAGCTTTCTTT. As protein: CASSLRTGEEAFF.

Note on this clone: Other DNA sequences in the sample encode the same CDR3. The chain combines TRBV4-1 with TRBJ2-1; 11 bases are shared with TRBD2. The CDR3 loop spans 16 amino acids. CDR1 and CDR2 from the germline V gene are MGHRA and YSYEKL. Losses at the gene ends were 4 bases for V and 4 bases for J; bases not matched to a gene: 6. The CDR3 is CASSPRTSGGYNEQFF. DNA for the CDR3: TGCGCCAGCAGCCCCCGAACTAGCGGGGGATACAATGAGCAGTTCTTC.

The chain links TRBV28 to TRBJ2-5; 9 bases line up with TRBD2. After removal of 4 bases from V and 5 bases from J, the junction contained 11 bases not matched to a gene. The CDR3 covers 16 residues. Germline CDR1 and CDR2: MDHEN and SYDVKM. CDR3 residues: CASSYRNSGSWETQYF. CDR3 DNA: TGTGCCAGCAGTTACCGCAATAGCGGGAGTTGGGAGACCCAGTACTTC. Complete variable domain (other parts from reference TRBV28 and TRBJ2-5): DVKVTQSSRYLVKRTGEKVFLECVQDMDHENMFWYRQDPGLGLRLIYFSYDVKMKEKGDIPEGYSVSREKKERFSLILESASTNQTSMYLCASSYRNSGSWETQYFGPGTRLLVL.

The chain couples TRBV5-4 to TRBJ2-7; 7 nucleotides line up with TRBD2. The CDR3 runs to 14 residues. After removal of 2 bases from V and 4 bases from J, the junction contained 6 bases not matched to a gene. Germline CDR1 SGHNT, CDR2 YYREEE (reference sequence). DNA of the CDR3: TGTGCCAGCAGCTTTCTTGGGGGGGGATACGAGCAGTACTTC. It translates to CASSFLGGGYEQYF.

This chain uses TRBV7-3 with TRBJ2-1; 11 nucleotides match TRBD2. With V trimmed by 4 bases and J by 4 bases, 3 bases remained unmatched. Germline V gene data show CDR1 as SGHTA and CDR2 as FQGTGA. CDR3 length equals 15 residues. CDR3 amino acids: CASSSVAGGYNEQFF. CDR3 nucleotides: TGTGCCAGCAGCTCAGTAGCGGGAGGGTACAATGAGCAGTTCTTC.

The chain uses TRBV2 and TRBJ2-1, with 8 nucleotides matching TRBD1. The germline gives CDR1 SNHLY, CDR2 FYNNEI. The CDR3 spans 13 residues. After removal of 4 bases from V and 8 bases from J, the junction contained 4 bases not matched to a gene. DNA for the CDR3: TGTGCCAGCAGTGGGACAGGGAGAGATGAGCAGTTCTTC. Protein product: CASSGTGRDEQFF.

The chain joins TRBV28 to TRBJ2-7, with D possibly TRBD2 on 6 matching bases. The CDR3 sequence is 15 residues long. Germline CDR1 MDHEN, CDR2 SYDVKM. Trimming took 4 bases from V and 1 from J, leaving 14 bases between them. The chain's CDR3 is CASSSPASESYEQYF. As DNA, the CDR3 is TGTGCCAGCAGTTCTCCGGCTAGCGAGTCCTACGAGCAGTACTTC.

The chain carries TRBV5-5 and TRBJ2-1, with TRBD2 matching 13 bases. Unmatched junction bases numbered 4, after V lost 2 bases and J lost 8 bases. The germline gives CDR1 SGHKS, CDR2 YYEKEE (reference sequence). This CDR3 region has 15 residues. CDR3 residues: CASSFETSGRHEQFF. The CDR3 DNA reads TGTGCCAGCAGCTTTGAGACTAGCGGGAGGCATGAGCAGTTCTTC.

V and J are TRBV6-1 and TRBJ1-2; D is unresolved. The CDR3 runs 14 residues. With 1 base removed from V and 4 bases from J, the gap between germline ends came to 10 bases. Germline V gene sequence: CDR1 MNHNS, CDR2 SASEGT. In DNA, the CDR3 is TGTGCCAGCAGTGAAGTACCGGGGTTCTATGGCTACACCTTC. Residues: CASSEVPGFYGYTF.

J is TRBJ2-5 and V is TRBV2, with D possibly being TRBD1 or TRBD2 (5 bases each). Germline values: CDR1 SNHLY, CDR2 FYNNEI. Trimming pared 4 bases from V and 2 bases from J, leaving 11 bases between. The length of the CDR3 is 14 residues. CDR3 amino acids: CASSGGTVQETQYF. The DNA of the CDR3 is TGTGCCAGCAGTGGGGGGACGGTACAAGAGACCCAGTACTTC.

The chain recombines TRBV5-6 with TRBJ2-7, with 11 positions matching TRBD1. Germline lookup yields CDR1 SGHDT and CDR2 YYEEEE. This CDR3 is built from 15 residues. V was pared by 1 base and J by 6 bases, with 6 bases of the junction left unmatched. DNA for the CDR3: TGTGCCAGCAGCTTGACGGACAGGGGGCCGGGCGAGCAGTACTTC. Translating gives CASSLTDRGPGEQYF.

The V call is TRBV11-2, the J call TRBJ2-1, with D unclear. This CDR3 has 16 residues. CDR1 SGHAT and CDR2 FQNNGV come from the germline V gene. The V and J ends lost 0 bases and 3 bases respectively, with 12 bases between them. The CDR3 coding sequence is TGTGCCAGCAGCTTAGACCTCTCACCCAACTACAATGAGCAGTTCTTC. Amino acid sequence: CASSLDLSPNYNEQFF.

This chain's CDR3 is CASSWPGQIYEQYF. CDR3 nucleotides: TGTGCCAGCAGTTGGCCGGGACAGATCTACGAGCAGTACTTC. The chain employs TRBV7-9 and TRBJ2-7, with 7 bases fitting TRBD1. This CDR3 has 14 amino acids. The germline gives CDR1 SEHNR, CDR2 FQNEAQ (reference sequence). V trimming: 6 bases; J trimming: 3 bases; junction bases outside the gene matches: 8.

This clone was observed a handful of times. The chain carries TRBV19 and TRBJ1-1; TRBD1 might be the D (6 bases). Germline lookup yields CDR1 LNHDA and CDR2 SQIVND (reference sequence). This CDR3 comprises 13 residues. Trimming cost V 7 bases and J 1 base, with 10 bases left between them. The CDR3 bases are TGTGCCAGTAAAAGGACAGCGAACACTGAAGCTTTCTTT. It codes for CASKRTANTEAFF.

Note on this clone: The same CDR3 arises from other DNA sequences in this sample as well. This chain uses TRBV6-5 with TRBJ2-2; D ambiguous. Trimming cost V 2 bases and J 5 bases, with 3 bases left between them. The CDR3 sequence is 12 residues long. CDR1 is MNHEY and CDR2 is SVGAGI in the germline V gene. This chain's CDR3 is CASSYGTGELFF. The DNA for the CDR3 is TGTGCCAGCAGTTACGGAACCGGGGAGCTGTTTTTT.

This CDR3 reads CASSLFGQGAREQYF. The CDR3 DNA sequence: TGTGCCAGCAGTTTATTTGGGCAGGGGGCCCGGGAGCAGTACTTC. This rearrangement joins TRBV27 to TRBJ2-7, with 8 bases identical to TRBD1. Looked up from germline, CDR1 is MNHEY and CDR2 is SMNVEV (reference sequence). V lost 1 base to trimming and J lost 7 bases; unmatched junction nucleotides: 9. The CDR3 runs to 15 residues.

This clone is a singleton in its sample. The same CDR3 can be traced to other DNA sequences in this sample. This chain uses TRBV7-3 with TRBJ2-3; D unclear. Germline CDR1 SGHTA, CDR2 FQGTGA. This CDR3 spans 14 amino acids. V dropped 2 bases and J dropped 5 bases, with 11 bases sitting between them. As DNA, the CDR3 is TGTGCCAGCAGCTTAGGTCTCGGCGGAGATACGCAGTATTTT. It yields the protein CASSLGLGGDTQYF.

This chain connects TRBV13 to TRBJ1-2; 7 positions agree with TRBD1. CDR1 PRHDT and CDR2 FYEKMQ come from the germline V gene (reference sequence). The CDR3 is 15 residues long. J gave up 4 bases and V 0 bases, and 5 bases lay outside the gene matches. CDR3 amino acids: CASSLGTGKIYGYTF. CDR3 sequence (DNA): TGTGCCAGCAGCTTAGGGACAGGGAAGATCTATGGCTACACCTTC. The entire variable domain, with the rest obtained from reference TRBV13 and TRBJ1-2, is as follows: AAGVIQSPRHLIKEKRETATLKCYPIPRHDTVYWYQQGPGQDPQFLISFYEKMQSDKGSIPDRFSAQQFSDYHSELNMSSLELGDSALYFCASSLGTGKIYGYTFGSGTRLTVV.

A remark on this clone: The same CDR3 can be traced to other DNA sequences in this sample. This chain's CDR3 is CASSLVWGNQPQHF. As DNA, the CDR3 is TGTGCCAGCAGCTTAGTCTGGGGGAATCAGCCCCAGCATTTT. V gene TRBV7-8 combines with J gene TRBJ1-5; D is perhaps TRBD1 (5 bases). The V end lost 1 base, the J end lost 4 bases, and 8 bases lay between the germline ends. CDR1 is SGHVS, CDR2 FQNEAQ, per germline. There are 14 residues in the CDR3.

J is TRBJ2-7 and V is TRBV4-1; 7 bases are a match to TRBD2. Germline V gene sequence: CDR1 MGHRA, CDR2 YSYEKL. The V and J ends lost 4 bases and 2 bases, in that order; junction bases with no gene match: 8. The CDR3 is made up of 15 amino acids. The CDR3 protein is CASSPFGGLTYEQYF. The CDR3 DNA sequence: TGCGCCAGCAGCCCCTTCGGGGGGTTAACCTACGAGCAGTACTTC.

Concerning this clone itself: The sample has other DNA sequences that encode this CDR3 too. The rearrangement uses TRBV28 and TRBJ2-7; 13 positions agree with TRBD2. V dropped 5 bases and J dropped 2; count of bases not matched to a gene: 3. This CDR3 region has 15 residues. Germline V gene sequence: CDR1 MDHEN, CDR2 SYDVKM. Here the CDR3 DNA reads TGTGCCAGCAGTGAGGGACTAGCGGGGACCTACGAGCAGTACTTC. It translates to CASSEGLAGTYEQYF.

This clone has just one count. V is TRBV7-8 and J is TRBJ1-2; TRBD1 is a possible D gene (5 bases). This CDR3 is built from 14 residues. The germline gives CDR1 SGHVS, CDR2 FQNEAQ. V lost 7 bases, J lost 8 bases, and 20 bases lay in between. The chain's CDR3 is CASKDGTGLSGYTF. The CDR3 region has the DNA TGTGCCAGCAAAGACGGGACGGGGTTAAGCGGCTACACCTTC.

This clone was counted a single time. The rearrangement joins TRBV7-9 to TRBJ1-6; D uncertain. Trimming shortened V by 3 bases and J by 8 bases, and 5 bases separated the two germline ends. CDR1 is SEHNR and CDR2 is FQNEAQ in the germline V gene (reference sequence). This CDR3 spans 12 amino acids. The CDR3 DNA reads as TGTGCCAGCAGCTTTTCGGATTCACCCCTCCACTTT. This gives the protein CASSFSDSPLHF. The entire variable domain, with the rest obtained from reference TRBV7-9 and TRBJ1-6, is as follows: DTGVSQNPRHKITKRGQNVTFRCDPISEHNRLYWYRQTLGQGPEFLTYFQNEAQLEKSRLLSDRFSAERPKGSFSTLEIQRTEQGDSAMYLCASSFSDSPLHFGNGTRLTVT.

J is TRBJ1-2 and V is TRBV9; D not certain. The germline gives CDR1 SGDLS, CDR2 YYNGEE. CDR3 length equals 15 residues. Trimming cost V 1 base and J 4 bases, with 14 bases left between them. The chain's CDR3 is CASSVSGLNIYGYTF. CDR3 in DNA: TGTGCCAGCAGCGTATCGGGCCTTAATATCTATGGCTACACCTTC.